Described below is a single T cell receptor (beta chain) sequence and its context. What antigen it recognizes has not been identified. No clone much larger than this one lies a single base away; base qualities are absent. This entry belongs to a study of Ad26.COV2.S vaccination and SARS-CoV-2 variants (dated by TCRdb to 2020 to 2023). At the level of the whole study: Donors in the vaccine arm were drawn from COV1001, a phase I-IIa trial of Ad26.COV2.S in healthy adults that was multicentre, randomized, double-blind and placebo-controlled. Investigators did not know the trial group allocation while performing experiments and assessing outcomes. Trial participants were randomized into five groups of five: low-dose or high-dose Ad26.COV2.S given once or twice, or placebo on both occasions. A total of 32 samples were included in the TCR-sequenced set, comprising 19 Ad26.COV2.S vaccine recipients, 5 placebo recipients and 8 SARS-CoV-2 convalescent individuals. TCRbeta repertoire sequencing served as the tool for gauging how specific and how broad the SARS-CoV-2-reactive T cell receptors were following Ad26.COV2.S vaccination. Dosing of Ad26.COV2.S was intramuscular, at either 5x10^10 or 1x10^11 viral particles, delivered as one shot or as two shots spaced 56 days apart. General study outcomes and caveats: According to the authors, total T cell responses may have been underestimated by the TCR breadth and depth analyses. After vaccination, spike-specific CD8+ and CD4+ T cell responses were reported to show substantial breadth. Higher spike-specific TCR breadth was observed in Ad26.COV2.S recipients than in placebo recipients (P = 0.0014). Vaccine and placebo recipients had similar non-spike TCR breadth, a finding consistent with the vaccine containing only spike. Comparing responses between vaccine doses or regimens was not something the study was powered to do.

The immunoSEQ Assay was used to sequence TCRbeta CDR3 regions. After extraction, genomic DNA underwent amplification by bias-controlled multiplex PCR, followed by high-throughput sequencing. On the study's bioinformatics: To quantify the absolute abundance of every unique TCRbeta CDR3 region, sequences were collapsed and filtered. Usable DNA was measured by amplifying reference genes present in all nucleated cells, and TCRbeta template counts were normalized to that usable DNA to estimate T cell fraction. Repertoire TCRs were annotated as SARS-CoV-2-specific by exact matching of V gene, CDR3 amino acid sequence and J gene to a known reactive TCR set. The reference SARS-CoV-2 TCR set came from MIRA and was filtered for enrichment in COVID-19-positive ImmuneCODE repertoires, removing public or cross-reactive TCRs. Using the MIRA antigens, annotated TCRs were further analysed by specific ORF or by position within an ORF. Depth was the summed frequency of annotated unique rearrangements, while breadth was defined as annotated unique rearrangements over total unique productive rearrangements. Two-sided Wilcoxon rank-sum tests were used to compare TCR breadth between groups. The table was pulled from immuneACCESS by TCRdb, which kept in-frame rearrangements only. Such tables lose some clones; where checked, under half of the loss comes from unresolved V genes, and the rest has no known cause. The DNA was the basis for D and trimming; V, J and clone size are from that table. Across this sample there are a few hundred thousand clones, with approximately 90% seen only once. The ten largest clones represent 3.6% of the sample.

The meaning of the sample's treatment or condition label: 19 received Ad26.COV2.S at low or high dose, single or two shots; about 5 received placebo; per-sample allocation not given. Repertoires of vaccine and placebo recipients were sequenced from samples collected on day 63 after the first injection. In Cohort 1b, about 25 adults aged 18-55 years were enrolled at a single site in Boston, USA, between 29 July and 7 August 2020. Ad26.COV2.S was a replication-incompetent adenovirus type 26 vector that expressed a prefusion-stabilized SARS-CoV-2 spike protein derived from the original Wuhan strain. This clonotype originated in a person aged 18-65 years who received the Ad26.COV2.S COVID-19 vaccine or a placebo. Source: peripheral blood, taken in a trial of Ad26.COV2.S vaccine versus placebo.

The DNA is TGCGCCACCAAGCTGGGGGCGGTTTCAGGAGCGGAGGGCTACACCTTC. Its amino acids are CATKLGAVSGAEGYTF. This sequence uses TRBV5-1 and TRBJ1-2; D gene: possibly TRBD1, on 6 matching bases. Relative to germline, V is 9 bases shorter and J is 8 bases shorter, with 29 bases between their ends. The CDR3 sequence holds 16 residues, the cysteine and phenylalanine included. Only the CDR3 DNA stays, 48 bases, in frame from base 1. CDR1 and CDR2, looked up from the germline V gene, are SGHRS and YFSETQ.